This entry lists 22 T cell receptor beta chains sequenced from one sample in a study of T cells in Graves' hyperthyroidism and ophthalmopathy. Amplified TCR beta CDR3 regions derived from RNA transcripts. RT-PCR in the first round (using the HTBI primer set) targeted the TCR CDR3. TCRdb redid the calling of the multiplex PCR reads with MiXCR, one entry per CDR3 protein. The sample includes hundreds of thousands of distinct CDR3 sequences, just under 45% of them seen just once. Source material: peripheral blood or thyroid tissue (not recorded which). The receptors here all came from an adult man with Graves' disease, either hyperthyroidism or ophthalmopathy (not recorded which).

The chain recombines TRBV7-2 with TRBJ1-3; D not resolved. Between the trimmed V and J ends, which lost 5 bases and 8 bases, there was a span of 25 bases. The CDR3 is 17 amino acids. Germline CDR1 SGHTA, CDR2 FQGNSA. Here the CDR3 reads CASSQGVFRPIPDTIYF. CDR3 sequence (DNA): TGTGCCAGCAGCCAAGGAGTGTTCCGCCCTATTCCCGACACCATATATTTT.

The rearrangement joins TRBV6-1 to TRBJ1-4; unclear D gene. V shed 6 bases and J shed 6 bases, with 11 bases lying between them. Per the germline V gene, CDR1 is MNHNS and CDR2 is SASEGT. This CDR3 is built from 13 residues. The CDR3 nucleotides read TGTGCCAGCAGGCAAGGAGTTGATGAAAAACTGTTTTTT. This encodes CASRQGVDEKLFF.

In its sample, this clonotype was seen many times. The chain combines TRBV24-1 with TRBJ1-2; D ambiguous. The CDR3 is 13 amino acids. Looked up from germline, CDR1 is KGHDR and CDR2 is SFDVKD. V lost 2 bases, J lost 8 bases, and 11 bases lay in between. The CDR3 DNA reads TGTGCCACCAGTGATTCCCTTTTAGGGGGCTACACCTTC. Its translation is CATSDSLLGGYTF.

V usage is TRBV14 and J usage is TRBJ2-6; perhaps TRBD1 as D (6 bases). The V gene lost 0 bases and the J gene lost 2 bases, with 8 bases spanning the gap. Germline V gene data show CDR1 as SGHDN and CDR2 as FVKESK. This CDR3 has 16 amino acids. CDR3 protein: CASSQDRGTGANVLTF. DNA for the CDR3: TGTGCCAGCAGCCAAGATAGGGGGACTGGGGCCAACGTCCTGACTTTC.

In nucleotides, the CDR3 is TGTGCCAGCTGCCAGGGCGAGAGGACAGGGGGTGGTGAAGCTTTCTTT. It codes for CASCQGERTGGGEAFF. This chain connects TRBV2 to TRBJ1-1; 10 bases are shared with TRBD1. CDR3 length: 16 amino acids. CDR1 is SNHLY, CDR2 FYNNEI, per germline. Unmatched junction bases numbered 16, after V lost 8 bases and J lost 7 bases.

The chain has TRBV9 and TRBJ2-2; D not resolved. The ends were cut back, 0 bases at V and 8 bases at J, with 2 bases in the middle. Germline V lookup: CDR1 SGDLS, CDR2 YYNGEE. CDR3 length equals 11 residues. The CDR3 is CASSVEGELFF. The CDR3 DNA reads as TGTGCCAGCAGCGTAGAAGGGGAGCTGTTTTTT. Supplemented by reference TRBV9 and TRBJ2-2, the full variable domain reads DSGVTQTPKHLITATGQRVTLRCSPRSGDLSVYWYQQSLDQGLQFLIQYYNGEERAKGNILERFSAQQFPDLHSELNLSSLELGDSALYFCASSVEGELFFGEGSRLTVL.

J is TRBJ2-2 and V is TRBV24-1, with 10 bases that match TRBD1. Per the germline V gene, CDR1 is KGHDR and CDR2 is SFDVKD. The CDR3 sequence is 15 residues long. The J segment lost 5 bases and the V segment lost 6 bases, leaving 5 bases of the junction unmatched. CDR3 DNA: TGTGCCACCAGTTCAGACAGGGGGCTTACCGGGGAGCTGTTTTTT. Translated, it gives CATSSDRGLTGELFF.

This rearrangement joins TRBV20-1 to TRBJ1-2, with 8 positions matching TRBD1. CDR3 length: 14 residues. Per the germline V gene, CDR1 is DFQATT and CDR2 is SNEGSKA (reference sequence). V was clipped by 2 bases and J by 3 bases; unmatched bases: 5. CDR3 DNA: TGCAGTGCTAGACAAGACAGGGGTGACTATGGCTACACCTTC. The encoded protein is CSARQDRGDYGYTF.

Many counts were recorded for this clonotype. This chain joins TRBV6-5 and TRBJ1-2, with D maybe TRBD1 (6 bases). The CDR3 spans 13 residues. Germline V lookup: CDR1 MNHEY, CDR2 SVGAGI. Deletions cut 6 bases from V and 7 bases from J, with 15 bases between. CDR3 bases: TGTGCCAGCAGGGACAGTGTCGTGGCTGGCTACACCTTC. This codes for CASRDSVVAGYTF.

The table lists this clonotype with a few counts. CDR3 coding DNA: TGTGCCAGCAGGGGGGTCCCAACTGAAGCTTTCTTT. The encoded protein is CASRGVPTEAFF. This rearrangement joins TRBV12-3 or TRBV12-4 to TRBJ1-1, with TRBD1 as a possible D gene (5 bases). The CDR3 runs 12 residues. V was trimmed by 6 bases and J by 5 bases, leaving 10 bases between them.

This clonotype was seen repeatedly, ten times or more. The chain is built from TRBV20-1 and TRBJ1-5, with a tentative D call TRBD1 (5 bases). The CDR3 contains 15 residues. Germline CDR1 is DFQATT and CDR2 is SNEGSKA (reference sequence). V gave up 6 bases and J gave up 7 bases, with 22 bases separating them. The DNA for the CDR3 is TGCAGTGCGATCCGGGACGGTGATCGTGGGCAGCCCCAGCATTTT. Protein sequence: CSAIRDGDRGQPQHF.

This clonotype occurred a few times. This rearrangement joins TRBV7-2 to TRBJ1-4; D may be TRBD1 (5 bases). V lost 0 bases, J lost 8 bases, and 10 bases lay in between. The CDR3 has 14 residues. Germline V gene data show CDR1 as SGHTA and CDR2 as FQGNSA. This CDR3 is CASSLARVGEKLFF. CDR3 sequence (DNA): TGTGCCAGCAGCTTAGCCAGGGTAGGGGAAAAACTGTTTTTT. Based on the CDR3 plus reference TRBV7-2 and TRBJ1-4, the full variable domain is GAGVSQSPSNKVTEKGKDVELRCDPISGHTALYWYRQSLGQGLEFLIYFQGNSAPDKSGLPSDRFSAERTGGSVSTLTIQRTQQEDSAVYLCASSLARVGEKLFFGSGTQLSVL.

The table lists this clonotype with a few counts. The chain joins TRBV9 to TRBJ2-2; 10 bases fit TRBD2. V lost 4 bases and J lost 3; bases outside the gene matches: 6. This CDR3 contains 16 residues. From germline, CDR1 is SGDLS and CDR2 YYNGEE. CDR3 residues: CASSPRTSGHTGELFF. In DNA, the CDR3 is TGTGCCAGCAGCCCCCGGACTAGCGGACACACCGGGGAGCTGTTTTTT.

This clonotype was picked up one time. The junction does not match germline at one end; this may be a read error. CDR3 coding DNA: TGTGCCAGCAGTTACTCGGGGGGGGACACGATTAATTCACCCCTCCACTTT. The encoded protein is CASSYSGGDTINSPLHF. The gene calls are TRBV5-1 and TRBJ1-6; possibly TRBD1 for D (6 bases). The CDR3 runs to 17 residues. The germline V gene encodes CDR1 SGHRS and CDR2 YFSETQ.

This clonotype was detected many times. The V call is TRBV29-1, the J call TRBJ1-2; no reliable D call. The CDR3 extends over 10 amino acids. Trimming cost V 3 bases and J 6 bases, with 5 bases left between them. Germline loops: CDR1 SQVTM, CDR2 ANQGSEA. The CDR3 loop is CSVDWHGYTF. The CDR3 DNA follows: TGCAGCGTTGATTGGCATGGCTACACCTTC.

Ten or more counts support this clonotype. The rearrangement joins TRBV7-9 to TRBJ2-7, with TRBD2 matching 8 bases. Germline V gene data show CDR1 as SEHNR and CDR2 as FQNEAQ (reference sequence). After removal of 4 bases from V and 0 bases from J, the junction contained 5 bases not matched to a gene. This CDR3 contains 15 residues. The CDR3 DNA reads TGTGCCAGCAGCTCGGCGACTAGCGCCTCCTACGAGCAGTACTTC. Translating it yields CASSSATSASYEQYF.

The V gene is TRBV7-8, the J gene TRBJ2-5; D is possibly TRBD1 or TRBD2 (5 bases each). Germline values: CDR1 SGHVS, CDR2 FQNEAQ. V dropped 8 bases and J dropped 1 base, with 17 bases sitting between them. The CDR3 has 15 residues. Here the CDR3 reads CASGHTGAGQETQYF. In DNA form, the CDR3 reads TGTGCCAGCGGACACACCGGGGCCGGCCAAGAGACCCAGTACTTC.

This clonotype was seen just once. A much larger clone sits a single nucleotide away, making a read error possible. The rearrangement uses TRBV7-9 and TRBJ2-2; D is undetermined. Per the germline V gene, CDR1 is SEHNR and CDR2 is FQNEAQ (reference sequence). The CDR3 length is 15 residues. CDR3 bases: TGTGCCCGCAGCTTAGATTCCCAGAACACCGGGGAGCTGTTTTTT. Translated: CARSLDSQNTGELFF.

The table lists this clonotype with many counts. The chain links TRBV7-9 to TRBJ2-5; maybe TRBD2 (6 bases). The V gene's germline CDR1 is SEHNR and CDR2 FQNEAQ (reference sequence). V was pared by 7 bases and J by 2 bases, with 14 bases between. This CDR3 region has 14 residues. The CDR3 sequence: CASTLSGVQETQYF. The DNA for the CDR3 is TGTGCCAGCACCCTATCGGGAGTACAAGAGACCCAGTACTTC.

This clonotype showed up just once. The chain combines TRBV7-2 with TRBJ2-5; TRBD2 matches at 8 bases. Per germline, CDR1 SGHTA and CDR2 FQGNSA. After removal of 3 bases from V and 4 bases from J, the junction contained 4 bases not matched to a gene. The CDR3 loop spans 14 amino acids. The CDR3 DNA follows: TGTGCCAGCAGCTTCGGGAGGGGAGGAGAGACCCAGTACTTC. This encodes CASSFGRGGETQYF.

The chain is built from TRBV12-3 or TRBV12-4 and TRBJ1-5; TRBD1 agrees at 7 bases. J lost 3 bases, V lost 3 bases, and 5 bases had no gene match. CDR3 size: 15 residues. The CDR3 here is CASSFEGGNNQPQHF. For the CDR3, the DNA is TGTGCCAGCAGTTTTGAAGGGGGCAACAATCAGCCCCAGCATTTT.

This clonotype was seen repeatedly, ten times or more. V and J are TRBV2 and TRBJ2-6; unclear D gene. V lost 6 bases, J lost 4 bases, and 13 bases lay in between. This CDR3 comprises 15 residues. The V gene's germline CDR1 is SNHLY and CDR2 FYNNEI. CDR3 in DNA: TGTGCCAGCAGGACAAGGTCCTCCGGGGCCAACGTCCTGACTTTC. Translating gives CASRTRSSGANVLTF.